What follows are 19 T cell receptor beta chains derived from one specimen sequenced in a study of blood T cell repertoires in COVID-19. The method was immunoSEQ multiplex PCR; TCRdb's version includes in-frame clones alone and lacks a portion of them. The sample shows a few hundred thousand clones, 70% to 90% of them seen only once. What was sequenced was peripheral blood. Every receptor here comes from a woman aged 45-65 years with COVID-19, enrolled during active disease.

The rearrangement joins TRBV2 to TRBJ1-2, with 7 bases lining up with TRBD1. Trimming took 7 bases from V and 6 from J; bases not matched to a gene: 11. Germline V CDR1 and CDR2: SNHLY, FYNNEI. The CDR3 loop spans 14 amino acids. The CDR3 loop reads CASTRKGALNGYTF. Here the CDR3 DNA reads TGTGCCAGCACGAGAAAGGGGGCTTTGAATGGCTACACCTTC.

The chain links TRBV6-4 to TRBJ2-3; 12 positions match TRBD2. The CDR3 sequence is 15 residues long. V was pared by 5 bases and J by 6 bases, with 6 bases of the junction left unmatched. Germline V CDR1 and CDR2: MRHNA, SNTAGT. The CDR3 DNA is TGTGCCAGCAGTATTCTAGCGGGGGGGCCGGATACGCAGTATTTT. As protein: CASSILAGGPDTQYF.

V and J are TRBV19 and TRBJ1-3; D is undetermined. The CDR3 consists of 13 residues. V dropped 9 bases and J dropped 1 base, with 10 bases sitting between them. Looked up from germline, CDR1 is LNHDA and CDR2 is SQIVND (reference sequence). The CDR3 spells CASSTTSGNTIYF. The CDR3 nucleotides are TGTGCCAGCTCTACGACATCTGGAAACACCATATATTTT. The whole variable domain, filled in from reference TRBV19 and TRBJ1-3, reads DGGITQSPKYLFRKEGQNVTLSCEQNLNHDAMYWYRQDPGQGLRLIYYSQIVNDFQKGDIAEGYSVSREKKESFPLTVTSAQKNPTAFYLCASSTTSGNTIYFGEGSWLTVV.

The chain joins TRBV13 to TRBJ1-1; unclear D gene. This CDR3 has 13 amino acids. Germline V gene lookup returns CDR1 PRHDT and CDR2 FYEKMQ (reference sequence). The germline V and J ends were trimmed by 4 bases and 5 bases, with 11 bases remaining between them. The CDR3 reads CASSSGAATEAFF. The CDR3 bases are TGTGCCAGCAGCTCCGGAGCCGCGACTGAAGCTTTCTTT. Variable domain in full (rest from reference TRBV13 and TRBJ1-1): AAGVIQSPRHLIKEKRETATLKCYPIPRHDTVYWYQQGPGQDPQFLISFYEKMQSDKGSIPDRFSAQQFSDYHSELNMSSLELGDSALYFCASSSGAATEAFFGQGTRLTVV.

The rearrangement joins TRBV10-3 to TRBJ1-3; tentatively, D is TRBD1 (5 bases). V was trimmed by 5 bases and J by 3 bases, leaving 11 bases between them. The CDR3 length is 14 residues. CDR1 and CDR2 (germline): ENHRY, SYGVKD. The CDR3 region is CAISYSGLGNTIYF. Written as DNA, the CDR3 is TGTGCCATCAGTTACTCAGGGCTTGGAAACACCATATATTTT.

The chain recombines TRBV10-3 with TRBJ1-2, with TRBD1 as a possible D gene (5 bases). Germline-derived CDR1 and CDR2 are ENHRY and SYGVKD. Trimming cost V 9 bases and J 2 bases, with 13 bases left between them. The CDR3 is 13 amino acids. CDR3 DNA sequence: TGTGCCATTCGACAGAACCCAAACTATGGCTACACCTTC. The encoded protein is CAIRQNPNYGYTF.

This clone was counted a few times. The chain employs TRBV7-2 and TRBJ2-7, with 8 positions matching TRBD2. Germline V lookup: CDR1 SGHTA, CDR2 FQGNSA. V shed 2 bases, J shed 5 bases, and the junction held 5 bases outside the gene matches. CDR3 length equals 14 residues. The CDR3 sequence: CASSLSLAGHEQYF. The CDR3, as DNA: TGTGCCAGCAGCTTAAGCCTAGCGGGCCACGAGCAGTACTTC.

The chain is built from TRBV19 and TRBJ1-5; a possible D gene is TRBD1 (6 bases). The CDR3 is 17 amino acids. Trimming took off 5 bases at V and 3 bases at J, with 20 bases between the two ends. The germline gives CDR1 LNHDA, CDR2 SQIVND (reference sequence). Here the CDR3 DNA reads TGTGCCAGTAGTCCTCGCCTCCGGGACATACTCAATCAGCCCCAGCATTTT. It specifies CASSPRLRDILNQPQHF.

CDR3 region: CASSQDDTNTEAFF. The CDR3 coding sequence is TGTGCCAGCAGCCAAGACGATACAAACACTGAAGCTTTCTTT. The J gene is TRBJ1-1, the V gene TRBV3-1 (or the pseudogene TRBV3-2), with D unresolved. The CDR3 has 14 residues. Germline V lookup: CDR1 LGHDT, CDR2 YNNKEL (reference sequence). The ends were cut back, 0 bases at V and 2 bases at J, with 7 bases in the middle.

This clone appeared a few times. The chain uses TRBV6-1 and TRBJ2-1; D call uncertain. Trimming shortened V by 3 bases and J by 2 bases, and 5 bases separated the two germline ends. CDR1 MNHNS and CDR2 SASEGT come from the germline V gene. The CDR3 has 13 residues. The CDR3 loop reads CASSDRAYNEQFF. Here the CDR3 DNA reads TGTGCCAGCAGTGATAGAGCCTACAATGAGCAGTTCTTC.

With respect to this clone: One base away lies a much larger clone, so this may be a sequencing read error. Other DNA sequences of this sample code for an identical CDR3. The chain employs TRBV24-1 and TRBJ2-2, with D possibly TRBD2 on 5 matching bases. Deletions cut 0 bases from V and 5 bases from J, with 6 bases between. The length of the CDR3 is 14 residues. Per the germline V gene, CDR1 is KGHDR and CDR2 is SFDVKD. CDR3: CATSDLRGTGELFF. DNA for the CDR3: TGTGCCACCAGTGATTTGCGGGGTACCGGGGAGCTGTTTTTT.

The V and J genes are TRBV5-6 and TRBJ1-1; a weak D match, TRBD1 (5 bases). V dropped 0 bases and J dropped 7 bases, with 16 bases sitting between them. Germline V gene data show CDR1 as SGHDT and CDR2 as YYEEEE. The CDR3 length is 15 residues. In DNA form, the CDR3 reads TGTGCCAGCAGCTTGGAGAGGCAGGGTGTGGGTGAAGCTTTCTTT. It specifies CASSLERQGVGEAFF.

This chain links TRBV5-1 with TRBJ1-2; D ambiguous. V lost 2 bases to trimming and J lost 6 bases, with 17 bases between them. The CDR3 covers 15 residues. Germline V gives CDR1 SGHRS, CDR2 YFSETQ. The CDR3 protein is CASSFWESGYDGYTF. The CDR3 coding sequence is TGCGCCAGCAGCTTCTGGGAGAGCGGGTACGATGGCTACACCTTC.

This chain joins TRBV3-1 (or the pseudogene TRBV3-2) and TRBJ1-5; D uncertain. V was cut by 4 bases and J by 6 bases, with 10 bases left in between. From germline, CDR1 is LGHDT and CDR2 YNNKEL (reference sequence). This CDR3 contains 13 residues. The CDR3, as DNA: TGTGCCAGCAGCCCCCCAGGCAGTCAGCCCCAGCATTTT. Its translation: CASSPPGSQPQHF.

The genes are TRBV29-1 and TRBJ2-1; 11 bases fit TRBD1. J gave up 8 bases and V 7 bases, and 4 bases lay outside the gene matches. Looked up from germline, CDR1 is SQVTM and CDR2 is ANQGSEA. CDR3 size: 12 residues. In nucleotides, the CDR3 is TGCAGCGGGGACAGGGGGTATGATGAGCAGTTCTTC. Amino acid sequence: CSGDRGYDEQFF.

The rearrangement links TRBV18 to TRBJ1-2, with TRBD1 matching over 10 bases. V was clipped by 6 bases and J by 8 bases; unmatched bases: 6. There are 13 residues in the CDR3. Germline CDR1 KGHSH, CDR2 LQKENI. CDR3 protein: CASSPGQGEGYTF. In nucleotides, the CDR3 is TGTGCCAGCTCTCCCGGACAGGGGGAAGGCTACACCTTC.

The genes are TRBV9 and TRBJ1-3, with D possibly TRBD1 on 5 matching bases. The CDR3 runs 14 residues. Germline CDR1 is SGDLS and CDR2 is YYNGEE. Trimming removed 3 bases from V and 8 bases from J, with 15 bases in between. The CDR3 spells CASSASGAGDTIYF. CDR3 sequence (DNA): TGTGCCAGCAGCGCCTCGGGAGCGGGGGACACCATATATTTT.

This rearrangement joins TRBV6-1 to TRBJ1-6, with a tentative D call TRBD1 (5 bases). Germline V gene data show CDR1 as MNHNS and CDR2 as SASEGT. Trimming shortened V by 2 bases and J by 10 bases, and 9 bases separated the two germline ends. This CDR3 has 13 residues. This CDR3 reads CASSEQAGSPLHF. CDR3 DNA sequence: TGTGCCAGCAGTGAACAGGCAGGGTCACCCCTCCACTTT.

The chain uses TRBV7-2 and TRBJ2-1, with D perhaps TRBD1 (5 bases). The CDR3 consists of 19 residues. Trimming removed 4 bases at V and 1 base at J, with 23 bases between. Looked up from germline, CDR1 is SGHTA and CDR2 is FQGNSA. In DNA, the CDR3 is TGTGCCAGCAGCTCCGCTAGGAACCCAGGGTCTTTATCCTACAATGAGCAGTTCTTC. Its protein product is CASSSARNPGSLSYNEQFF.